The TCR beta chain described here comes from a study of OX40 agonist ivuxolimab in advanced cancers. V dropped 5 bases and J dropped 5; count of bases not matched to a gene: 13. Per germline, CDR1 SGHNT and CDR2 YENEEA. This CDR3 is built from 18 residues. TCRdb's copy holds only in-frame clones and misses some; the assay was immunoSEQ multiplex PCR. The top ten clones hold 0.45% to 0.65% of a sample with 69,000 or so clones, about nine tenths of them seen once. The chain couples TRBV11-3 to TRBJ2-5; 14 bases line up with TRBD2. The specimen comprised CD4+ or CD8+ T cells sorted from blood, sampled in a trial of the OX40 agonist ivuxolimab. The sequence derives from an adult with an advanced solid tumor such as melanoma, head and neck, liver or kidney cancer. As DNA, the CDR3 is TGTGCCAGCAGCCCTGGACTAGCGGGGGGCTTAGGGGCGGAGACCCAGTACTTC. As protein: CASSPGLAGGLGAETQYF.